This TCR beta chain was sequenced in a study of shared clonotypes between healthy human individuals. Here immunoSEQ multiplex PCR was the method, and the copy in TCRdb shows in-frame clones only, minus some. This sample carries over a million clones, more than 95% of them seen once, and the ten largest clones take approximately 1.1%. This sequence was found in a man aged 30-40 years in good health. The sequencing input was naive CD4+ T cells sorted from blood. The sample's subset: CD45RA+ positively selected.

Here the CDR3 reads CASSSPTTIEQFF. The CDR3 nucleotides read TGTGCCAGCAGCTCCCCCACTACGATTGAGCAGTTCTTC. The chain combines TRBV5-4 with TRBJ2-1; unclear D gene. CDR1 is SGHNT and CDR2 is YYREEE in the germline V gene (reference sequence). Trimming took 3 bases from V and 9 from J, leaving 13 bases between them. There are 13 residues in the CDR3.